The source of this T cell receptor beta chain is a study of graft-versus-host responses after intestinal transplantation. Looking at the study overall: Multivisceral, liver-intestinal, or isolated intestinal grafts went to recipients. Induction with anti-thymocyte globulin, then tacrolimus and steroids for around three years, was given to all recipients. Overall study findings and caveats: The marrow of recipients harbored GvH clones, and ileum or blood showed some of them first. Where graft-donor T cell macrochimerism was present, patients had high graft-versus-host to host-versus-graft clonal ratios in allografts.

Produced via immunoSEQ multiplex PCR; TCRdb's table is partial and in-frame only. The sample carries 75,000 to 100,000 clones, around 93% recorded once. For this clone: Antigen specificity is unknown. Within the sample, other DNA sequences also encode this same CDR3.

This clonotype was obtained from a human donor who received an intestinal transplant. Source: unstimulated CD8+ T cells sorted from spleen or lymph node cells, taken before intestinal transplant.

The CDR3 loop is CASSLAGGSYEQYF. The CDR3 region has the DNA TGTGCCAGCAGCTTAGCGGGGGGCTCCTACGAGCAGTACTTC. The V call is TRBV7-2, the J call TRBJ2-7; maybe TRBD2 (6 bases). The ends were cut back, 0 bases at V and 0 bases at J, with 6 bases in the middle. CDR1 SGHTA and CDR2 FQGNSA come from the germline V gene. This CDR3 has 14 amino acids. The whole variable domain, remainder taken from reference TRBV7-2 and TRBJ2-7, is GAGVSQSPSNKVTEKGKDVELRCDPISGHTALYWYRQSLGQGLEFLIYFQGNSAPDKSGLPSDRFSAERTGGSVSTLTIQRTQQEDSAVYLCASSLAGGSYEQYFGPGTRLTVT.